This T cell receptor beta chain appears in the sequencing data of a study of blood T cell repertoires in COVID-19. The wider study: Material from acute and convalescent COVID-19 was sourced from the United States, Italy and Spain. In each case, the material was cDNA or gDNA derived from T cells, B-cell-depleted T cells, or PBMCs.

Between the trimmed V and J ends, which lost 4 bases and 2 bases, there was a span of 10 bases. Looked up from germline, CDR1 is SGHKS and CDR2 is YYEKEE (reference sequence). The CDR3 contains 14 residues. Under the authors' procedure: From reference gene primer amplification, estimates of nucleated cell counts were derived. The method was immunoSEQ multiplex PCR; TCRdb's version includes in-frame clones alone and lacks a portion of them. The V and J calls and the clone size are those of that table, but D and trimming were determined from the DNA. The sample lists around 260,000 clones, 80% to 90% occurring once.

The sequence was obtained from a man aged 30-40 years with active or convalescent COVID-19. The chain carries TRBV5-5 and TRBJ1-5, with D uncertain. Material: peripheral blood. CDR3 sequence: CASSPRGGNQPQHF. The CDR3 region has the DNA TGTGCCAGCAGCCCGCGGGGTGGCAATCAGCCCCAGCATTTT.